Here is one TCR beta chain with its context. The target antigen is unknown. PCR used 60 Vbeta primers and 13 Jbeta primers. TCRdb's copy holds only in-frame clones and misses some; the assay was immunoSEQ multiplex PCR. The table lists approximately 150,000 clones, approximately 80% of them singletons. This sample was included in a study of cytomegalovirus exposure and HLA in healthy donors. Study results and limitations: It was 164 TCR beta chains that were listed as cytomegalovirus-associated. An analysis that came later showed most CMV-associated TCR beta chains appearing HLA-restricted.

Germline V gives CDR1 SGHTA, CDR2 FQGNSA. The CDR3 length is 15 residues. The J segment lost 3 bases and the V segment lost 0 bases, leaving 4 bases of the junction unmatched. As for the donors, each was a healthy bone marrow donor. This TCR came from a woman aged 45-59 years in good health and CMV-seronegative. V gene TRBV7-2 combines with J gene TRBJ2-7; 8 nucleotides agree with TRBD2. The sequencing input was PBMCs. The CDR3 DNA sequence: TGTGCCAGCAGCTTAGCGGGCGCGGGGGGCTACGAGCAGTACTTC. Its protein is CASSLAGAGGYEQYF.